This TCR beta chain was recovered during a study of shared clonotypes between healthy human individuals. Whole-study findings and limits: Naive subsets generally exceeded memory subsets in estimated richness.

Positive CCR7 selection of CD45RO-negative cells yielded the naive CD8 cells, and terminally differentiated effector memory CD45RA+ cells were excluded. The germline V gene has CDR1 SGHVS and CDR2 FNYEAQ. Deletions cut 10 bases from V and 3 bases from J, with 15 bases between. This CDR3 region has 13 residues. Details on this clone: Its antigen is currently unknown.

Clones were sequenced by immunoSEQ multiplex PCR, and TCRdb holds only the in-frame ones, with some missing. The sample has some 2,100,000 clones, around 93% seen once. This chain links TRBV7-6 with TRBJ1-1; D may be TRBD1 (6 bases). The specimen was naive CD8+ T cells from PBMCs. This receptor was taken from a man aged 18 to 30 in good health. Some clones in this sample may be carry-over from other donors' samples. DNA for the CDR3: TGTGCCATTTCCGGGGGGCGGGACACTGAAGCTTTCTTT. It codes for CAISGGRDTEAFF.